Below, 32 T cell receptor beta chains from the same sample are listed, as sequenced in a study of T cell repertoires in cytomegalovirus infection (dated by TCRdb to the late 2010s). No antigens are known for them. For sequencing, an Illumina HiSeq 1500 was employed. TCRdb reprocessed the public reads (quality trimming at Q25 with fastp, clone calling with MiXCR) and kept in-frame beta chains. Rows merge per CDR3 protein into single entries with the most common DNA and genes. The sample has just under 500,000 distinct CDR3 sequences on record, roughly 34% of them singletons. The ten top clones hold around a sixth of the sample. Reading the label with the study, this specimen's treatment or condition is: in vitro stimulation with specific CMV peptide epitopes to enrich CMV-specific T cells. The sequences come from cultured PBMCs, collected from culture after CMV antigen stimulation. The receptors were gathered from a human donor in good health (CMV status not recorded). Some clones in this sample may be carry-over from other donors' samples.

Regarding this clonotype: Given a much more abundant clone one base away, this may be a read error. This chain uses TRBV7-9 with TRBJ2-1, with 12 bases identical to TRBD2. This CDR3 spans 15 amino acids. Unmatched junction bases numbered 0, after V lost 4 bases and J lost 2 bases. Germline-derived CDR1 and CDR2 are SEHNR and FQNEAQ (reference sequence). CDR3 nucleotide sequence: TGTGCCAGCAGCTCTAGCGGGAGGGCCTACAATGAGCAGTTCTTC. It codes for CASSSSGRAYNEQFF.

The chain employs TRBV5-4 and TRBJ2-5; TRBD2 is a possible D gene (6 bases). The V end lost 4 bases, the J end lost 0 bases, and 19 bases lay between the germline ends. There are 17 residues in the CDR3. Germline loops: CDR1 SGHNT, CDR2 YYREEE (reference sequence). The CDR3 coding sequence is TGTGCCAGCAGCATTCTTACCGGGACTTGGTACCAAGAGACCCAGTACTTC. Encoded protein: CASSILTGTWYQETQYF. Full variable domain (outside the CDR3, taken from reference TRBV5-4 and TRBJ2-5): ETGVTQSPTHLIKTRGQQVTLRCSSQSGHNTVSWYQQALGQGPQFIFQYYREEENGRGNFPPRFSGLQFPNYSSELNVNALELDDSALYLCASSILTGTWYQETQYFGPGTRLLVL.

The rearrangement joins TRBV19 to TRBJ1-2, with D possibly being TRBD1 (5 bases). This CDR3 is 12 amino acids long. V was trimmed by 5 bases and J by 7 bases, leaving 11 bases between them. Germline CDR1 LNHDA, CDR2 SQIVND (reference sequence). As DNA, the CDR3 is TGTGCCAGTAGTGACCGACAGACTGGCTACACCTTC. This sequence encodes CASSDRQTGYTF.

This clonotype appeared a few times. The chain recombines TRBV7-2 with TRBJ2-1, with TRBD2 identical over 7 bases. The V and J ends lost 5 bases and 1 base, in that order; junction bases with no gene match: 8. Looked up from germline, CDR1 is SGHTA and CDR2 is FQGNSA. The CDR3 loop spans 16 amino acids. CDR3 coding DNA: TGTGCCAGCAGCGTGGACGGCGGGAGTTCCTACAATGAGCAGTTCTTC. Amino acid sequence: CASSVDGGSSYNEQFF.

This clonotype was seen more than once but under ten times. This chain joins TRBV7-2 and TRBJ2-1; 7 bases are a match to TRBD1. This CDR3 spans 17 amino acids. V trimming: 3 bases; J trimming: 8 bases; junction bases outside the gene matches: 16. CDR1 and CDR2 (germline): SGHTA, FQGNSA. The CDR3 reads CASSLYRGVQPGDEQFF. CDR3 in DNA: TGTGCCAGCAGCTTGTACAGGGGAGTCCAACCCGGCGATGAGCAGTTCTTC. Drawing the rest from reference TRBV7-2 and TRBJ2-1, the complete variable domain is GAGVSQSPSNKVTEKGKDVELRCDPISGHTALYWYRQSLGQGLEFLIYFQGNSAPDKSGLPSDRFSAERTGGSVSTLTIQRTQQEDSAVYLCASSLYRGVQPGDEQFFGPGTRLTVL.

J is TRBJ2-7 and V is TRBV28, with D perhaps TRBD1 or TRBD2 (6 bases each). Trimming shortened V by 7 bases and J by 4 bases, and 17 bases separated the two germline ends. The CDR3 is 14 residues long. Germline V gives CDR1 MDHEN, CDR2 SYDVKM. CDR3 loop: CASTLGGPGYEQYF. The CDR3 DNA reads as TGTGCCAGCACCCTGGGGGGCCCGGGGTACGAGCAGTACTTC.

The chain carries TRBV6-2 or TRBV6-3 and TRBJ2-3, with 7 bases lining up with TRBD2. J was trimmed by 1 base and V by 8 bases; bases with no gene match: 12. The CDR3 totals 16 residues. CDR1 is MNHEY and CDR2 is SVGEGT in the germline V gene. The chain's CDR3 is CASGSGGWSGTDTQYF. CDR3 sequence (DNA): TGTGCCAGCGGATCGGGAGGTTGGTCGGGCACAGATACGCAGTATTTT.

V is TRBV12-3 or TRBV12-4 and J is TRBJ2-1; TRBD2 aligns across 8 bases. The CDR3 sequence is 15 residues long. Unmatched junction bases numbered 12, after V lost 7 bases and J lost 7 bases. The CDR3 loop is CASTHLAGGQNEQFF. Here the CDR3 DNA reads TGTGCCAGCACCCATTTGGCGGGAGGTCAAAATGAGCAGTTCTTC.

This sequence joins TRBV20-1 and TRBJ2-5; D uncertain. Between the trimmed V and J ends, which lost 6 bases and 4 bases, there was a span of 15 bases. The V gene's germline CDR1 is DFQATT and CDR2 SNEGSKA (reference sequence). CDR3 size: 13 residues. The CDR3 region has the DNA TGCAGTGCCGGGCCCCTCGTAGGAGAGACCCAGTACTTC. This gives the protein CSAGPLVGETQYF.

As DNA, the CDR3 is TGTGCCAGCAGTGGGCGGGAGGTTCCCTACGAGCAGTACTTC. Its protein product is CASSGREVPYEQYF. This chain connects TRBV7-9 to TRBJ2-7; 8 bases fit TRBD2. CDR3 length equals 14 residues. The germline V gene encodes CDR1 SEHNR and CDR2 FQNEAQ (reference sequence). V was clipped by 6 bases and J by 2 bases; unmatched bases: 6.

The chain couples TRBV6-8 to TRBJ1-1; no reliable D call. Per the germline V gene, CDR1 is MNHGY and CDR2 is SAAAGT. The CDR3 sequence is 13 residues long. V was cut by 4 bases and J by 6 bases, with 12 bases left in between. CDR3 DNA sequence: TGTGCCAGCAGTTGGGGAATTAGCGCTGAAGCTTTCTTT. Encoded protein: CASSWGISAEAFF.

V is TRBV6-8 and J is TRBJ2-7; 11 nucleotides line up with TRBD2. Trimming removed 11 bases from V and 4 bases from J; junction bases left unmatched: 10. The CDR3 consists of 14 residues. Germline values: CDR1 MNHGY, CDR2 SAAAGT. The CDR3 DNA follows: TGTGCCGGCCGCTCCGGGACTAGCGGATACGAGCAGTACGTC. This gives the protein CAGRSGTSGYEQYV.

The V call is TRBV5-1, the J call TRBJ1-1, with TRBD1 identical over 8 bases. The V gene's germline CDR1 is SGHRS and CDR2 YFSETQ. This CDR3 spans 16 amino acids. J was trimmed by 1 base and V by 0 bases; bases with no gene match: 5. The CDR3 spells CASSLEQGVTNTEAFF. Written as DNA, the CDR3 is TGCGCCAGCAGCTTGGAACAGGGGGTGACGAACACTGAAGCTTTCTTT.

The CDR3 sequence is CASSLTRDIIPYEQYV. CDR3 coding DNA: TGTGCCAGCAGTCTAACCCGGGACATAATACCCTACGAGCAGTACGTC. This chain links TRBV27 with TRBJ2-7, with TRBD1 as a possible D gene (6 bases). CDR3 length equals 16 residues. V was shortened by 5 bases and J by 2 bases, with 19 bases between the two germline ends. Germline lookup yields CDR1 MNHEY and CDR2 SMNVEV (reference sequence).

This clonotype was counted between two and nine times. The chain joins TRBV18 to TRBJ1-6; D gene ambiguous. Trimming pared 2 bases from V and 6 bases from J, leaving 11 bases between. The CDR3 extends over 15 amino acids. Per the germline V gene, CDR1 is KGHSH and CDR2 is LQKENI. The CDR3 DNA follows: TGTGCCAGCTCACCATTGGGGTCGGGTAATTCACCCCTCCACTTT. Its protein product is CASSPLGSGNSPLHF.

The CDR3 DNA sequence: TGTGCCAGCAGCTTAGGCGACAGTGTGTTGCCCCAGCATTTT. Encoded protein: CASSLGDSVLPQHF. The chain uses TRBV7-2 and TRBJ1-5; D possibly corresponds to TRBD1 (5 bases). V was shortened by 1 base and J by 9 bases, with 13 bases between the two germline ends. This CDR3 has 14 amino acids. CDR1 is SGHTA and CDR2 is FQGNSA in the germline V gene.

This clonotype showed up many times. The chain couples TRBV7-3 to TRBJ2-1; 7 bases align to TRBD2. Germline CDR1 reads SGHTA; CDR2 reads FQGTGA. Trimming took 2 bases from V and 4 from J; bases not matched to a gene: 5. The CDR3 is 15 amino acids. The CDR3 DNA follows: TGTGCCAGCAGCTTAGATCCAGCGGGGTACAATGAGCAGTTCTTC. Its protein product is CASSLDPAGYNEQFF.

This chain connects TRBV11-2 to TRBJ2-1; a possible D gene is TRBD2 (5 bases). The length of the CDR3 is 14 residues. The germline V gene encodes CDR1 SGHAT and CDR2 FQNNGV. V lost 4 bases and J lost 5, with 12 bases in between. CDR3 in amino acids: CASSSLGLNNEQFF. Written as DNA, the CDR3 is TGTGCCAGCAGCTCCCTCGGACTCAACAATGAGCAGTTCTTC.

The table lists this clonotype with a few counts. The rearrangement uses TRBV20-1 and TRBJ1-2, with 7 bases fitting TRBD1. The V and J ends lost 8 bases and 8 bases, in that order; junction bases with no gene match: 11. The CDR3 is 12 residues long. CDR1 and CDR2 (germline): DFQATT, SNEGSKA (reference sequence). The CDR3, as DNA: TGCAGTCAATTCTACAGGGGAGGAGGCTACACCTTC. This translates into CSQFYRGGGYTF.

This clonotype was seen at least ten times. This sequence joins TRBV10-3 and TRBJ2-1; 13 nucleotides match TRBD2. The CDR3 is 14 amino acids. With 6 bases clipped from V and 5 bases from J, the junction kept 1 base outside the gene matches. Per germline, CDR1 ENHRY and CDR2 SYGVKD. In DNA form, the CDR3 reads TGTGCCATCAGCGGGACTAGCGGGGACAATGAGCAGTTCTTC. Amino acids: CAISGTSGDNEQFF.

V gene TRBV30 combines with J gene TRBJ2-1; D possibly corresponds to TRBD2 (6 bases). This CDR3 is built from 17 residues. The V end lost 3 bases, the J end lost 4 bases, and 22 bases lay between the germline ends. The germline V gene has CDR1 GTSNPN and CDR2 SVGIG (reference sequence). CDR3 coding DNA: TGTGCCTGGAGCGAGGTTGGGTGGGCTAGCGAATACAATGAGCAGTTCTTC. Residues: CAWSEVGWASEYNEQFF.

This CDR3 reads CASSRVTSDTEAFF. CDR3 DNA sequence: TGTGCCAGCAGCCGAGTTACATCGGACACTGAAGCTTTCTTT. This chain joins TRBV11-2 and TRBJ1-1; D remains ambiguous. V was trimmed by 5 bases and J by 3 bases, leaving 13 bases between them. The CDR3 sequence is 14 residues long. Germline-derived CDR1 and CDR2 are SGHAT and FQNNGV.

This clonotype has more than one count but fewer than ten. V is TRBV4-1 and J is TRBJ2-3; 9 bases match TRBD2. Germline-derived CDR1 and CDR2 are MGHRA and YSYEKL. The CDR3 spans 16 residues. Trimming removed 2 bases from V and 1 base from J; junction bases left unmatched: 4. In DNA form, the CDR3 reads TGCGCCAGCAGCCAACTAGCGGGATGGGGCACAGATACGCAGTATTTT. Protein: CASSQLAGWGTDTQYF.

V usage is TRBV5-1 and J usage is TRBJ2-4, with 9 bases fitting TRBD1. The CDR3 extends over 14 amino acids. Germline V gives CDR1 SGHRS, CDR2 YFSETQ. With V trimmed by 4 bases and J by 6 bases, 5 bases remained unmatched. CDR3 bases: TGCGCCAGCAGCCCTGGACAGGGGACAAACATTCAGTACTTC. Encoded protein: CASSPGQGTNIQYF.

This clonotype came up a few times. This chain joins TRBV7-7 and TRBJ2-3; perhaps TRBD1 as D (5 bases). V lost 5 bases and J lost 5, with 11 bases in between. Germline V CDR1 and CDR2: SSHAT, FNYEAQ (reference sequence). The CDR3 length is 13 residues. CDR3 residues: CASSLGRLDTQYF. The CDR3 bases are TGTGCCAGCAGCCTGGGGCGACTAGATACGCAGTATTTT.

The chain is built from TRBV4-3 and TRBJ1-2; TRBD1 matches at 10 bases. There are 14 residues in the CDR3. Germline CDR1 LGHNA, CDR2 YSLEER. V gave up 0 bases and J gave up 8 bases; unmatched junction bases: 3. The CDR3 nucleotides read TGCGCCAGCAGCCAAGATGGGACAGGGGACGGCTACACCTTC. Amino acids: CASSQDGTGDGYTF.

This chain links TRBV6-5 with TRBJ1-4; D unclear. Germline loops: CDR1 MNHEY, CDR2 SVGAGI. The CDR3 consists of 13 residues. Trimming left V 2 bases short and J 7 bases short, with 8 bases between. DNA for the CDR3: TGTGCCAGCAGTTACATGATGGGTGAAAAACTGTTTTTT. Translating gives CASSYMMGEKLFF.

This clonotype appeared many times. The chain joins TRBV12-3 or TRBV12-4 to TRBJ1-2; a weak D match, TRBD1 (5 bases). V lost 6 bases to trimming and J lost 12 bases, with 17 bases between them. This CDR3 comprises 12 residues. The CDR3 spells CASRRDGRSDTF. The CDR3 coding sequence is TGTGCCAGCAGACGGGACGGACGATCTGACACCTTC.

This clonotype was detected a few times. The chain is built from TRBV7-2 and TRBJ2-5; D is unresolved. This CDR3 is 14 amino acids long. V was cut by 5 bases and J by 5 bases, with 15 bases left in between. Germline loops: CDR1 SGHTA, CDR2 FQGNSA. The CDR3 sequence is CASSTRSSRETQYF. The CDR3 DNA is TGTGCCAGCAGCACACGATCTTCTAGGGAGACCCAGTACTTC.

J is TRBJ1-2 and V is TRBV4-1, with 7 bases identical to TRBD1. This CDR3 contains 15 residues. CDR1 is MGHRA, CDR2 YSYEKL, per germline. V lost 3 bases and J lost 4; bases outside the gene matches: 8. The CDR3 nucleotides read TGCGCCAGCAGCCATGGGACACAGGGGTCCTATGGCTACACCTTC. Protein: CASSHGTQGSYGYTF.

This clonotype has only a few counts. This sequence joins TRBV29-1 and TRBJ2-3; maybe TRBD1 (6 bases). CDR1 SQVTM and CDR2 ANQGSEA come from the germline V gene. The V end lost 2 bases, the J end lost 2 bases, and 26 bases lay between the germline ends. The length of the CDR3 is 19 residues. As DNA, the CDR3 is TGCAGCGTTGAAAGTGGGGGCCCTCAGCCATACCAACCCACAGATACGCAGTATTTT. Amino acids: CSVESGGPQPYQPTDTQYF.

This rearrangement joins TRBV7-4 to TRBJ2-3; 7 nucleotides agree with TRBD1. J was trimmed by 3 bases and V by 3 bases; bases with no gene match: 6. Per the germline V gene, CDR1 is SGHVT and CDR2 is SQSDAQ. The CDR3 sequence is 15 residues long. CDR3 sequence reads: CASSFRTGPTDTQYF. The CDR3 bases are TGTGCCAGCAGCTTTCGGACAGGACCAACAGATACGCAGTATTTT.